The source of this T cell receptor beta chain is a study of blood T cells in healthy people across ages. General study points: The long-lived group displayed more naive CD4+ cells, plus higher diversity, than the aged donors did. Age showed a roughly linear inverse relationship with TCR beta diversity per million T cells.

The V gene end was trimmed by 2 bases and the J gene end by 12 bases; junction bases not matched to a gene: 7. CDR1 is DFQATT, CDR2 SNEGSKA, per germline (reference sequence). This CDR3 comprises 12 residues. Donors ranged from roughly 6 to 100 years old and were healthy Caucasians in Russia. Donors gave about 9.3 milliliters of peripheral blood apiece. Combining a sample-barcoded 5' primer with a J-beta primer mix, a second PCR ran for roughly 7 to 11 cycles. MiXCR, applied by TCRdb to the 5' RACE reads, yields one record per CDR3 protein. The sample has about 680,000 distinct CDR3 sequences, about half seen once; the top ten hold roughly 34%. In regard to this clonotype: What it binds is not known.

The V gene is TRBV20-1, the J gene TRBJ2-1; 7 bases align to TRBD2. The source material was blood. This receptor was identified in a woman in her sixties in good health. The CDR3 nucleotides are TGCAGTGCTAGACCCTTCGCGGGAGCGCAGTTCTTC. It encodes CSARPFAGAQFF.